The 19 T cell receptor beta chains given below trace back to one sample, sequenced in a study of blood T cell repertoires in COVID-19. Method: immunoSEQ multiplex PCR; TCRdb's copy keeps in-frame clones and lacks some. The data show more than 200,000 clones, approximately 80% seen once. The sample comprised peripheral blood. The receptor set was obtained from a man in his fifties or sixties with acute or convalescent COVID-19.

The chain's CDR3 is CAWMTGRNTEAFF. The CDR3 nucleotides are TGTGCCTGGATGACAGGGCGTAACACTGAAGCTTTCTTT. This rearrangement joins TRBV30 to TRBJ1-1; 7 bases map to TRBD1. Trimming at V came to 4 bases and at J to 2 bases, leaving 4 bases not matched to a gene. Germline lookup yields CDR1 GTSNPN and CDR2 SVGIG (reference sequence). This CDR3 has 13 residues.

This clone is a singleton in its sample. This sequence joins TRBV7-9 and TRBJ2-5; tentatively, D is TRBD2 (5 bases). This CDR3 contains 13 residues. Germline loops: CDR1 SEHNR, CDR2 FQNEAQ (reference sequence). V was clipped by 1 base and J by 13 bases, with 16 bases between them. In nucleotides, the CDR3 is TGTGCCAGCAGCTTAGGAGCGACTACGGTACCGTACTTC. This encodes CASSLGATTVPYF.

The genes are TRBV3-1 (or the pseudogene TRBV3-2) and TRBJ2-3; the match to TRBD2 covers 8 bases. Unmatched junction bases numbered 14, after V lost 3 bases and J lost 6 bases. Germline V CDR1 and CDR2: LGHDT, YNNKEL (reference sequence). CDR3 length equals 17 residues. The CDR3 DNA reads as TGTGCCAGCAGCCATCCCCCCCGGGCGGGGGGTTGGGATACGCAGTATTTT. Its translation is CASSHPPRAGGWDTQYF.

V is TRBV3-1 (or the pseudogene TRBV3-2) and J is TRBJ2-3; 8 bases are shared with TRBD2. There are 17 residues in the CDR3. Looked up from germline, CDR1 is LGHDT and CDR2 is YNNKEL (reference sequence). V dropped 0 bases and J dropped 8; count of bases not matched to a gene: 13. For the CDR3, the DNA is TGTGCCAGCAGCCAAGATTTGAGCGGGGGCCCCTCTGGTACGCAGTATTTT. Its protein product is CASSQDLSGGPSGTQYF.

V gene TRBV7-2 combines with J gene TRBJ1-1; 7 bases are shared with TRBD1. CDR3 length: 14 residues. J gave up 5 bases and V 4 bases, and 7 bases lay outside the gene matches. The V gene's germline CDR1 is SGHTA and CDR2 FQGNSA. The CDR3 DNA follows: TGTGCCAGCAGCTCTTCAGGGGGTCGAACTGAAGCTTTCTTT. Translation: CASSSSGGRTEAFF.

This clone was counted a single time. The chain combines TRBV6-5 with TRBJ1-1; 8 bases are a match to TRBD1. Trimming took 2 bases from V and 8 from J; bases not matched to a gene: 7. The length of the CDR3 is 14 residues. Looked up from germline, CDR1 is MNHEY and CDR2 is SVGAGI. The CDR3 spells CASSYGAGGREAFF. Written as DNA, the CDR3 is TGTGCCAGCAGTTACGGGGCAGGGGGCAGAGAAGCTTTCTTT.

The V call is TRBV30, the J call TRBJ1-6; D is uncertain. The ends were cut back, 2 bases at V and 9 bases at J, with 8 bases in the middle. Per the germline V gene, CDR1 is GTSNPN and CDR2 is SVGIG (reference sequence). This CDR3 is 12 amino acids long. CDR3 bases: TGTGCCTGGAGTCATAGATCTTCACCCCTCCACTTT. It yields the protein CAWSHRSSPLHF.

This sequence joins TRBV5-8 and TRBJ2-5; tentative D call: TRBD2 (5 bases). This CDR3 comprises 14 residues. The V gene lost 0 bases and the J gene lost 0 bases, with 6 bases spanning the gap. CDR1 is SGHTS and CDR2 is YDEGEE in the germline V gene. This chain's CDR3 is CASSLAGYQETQYF. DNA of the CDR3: TGTGCCAGCAGCTTGGCGGGGTACCAAGAGACCCAGTACTTC.

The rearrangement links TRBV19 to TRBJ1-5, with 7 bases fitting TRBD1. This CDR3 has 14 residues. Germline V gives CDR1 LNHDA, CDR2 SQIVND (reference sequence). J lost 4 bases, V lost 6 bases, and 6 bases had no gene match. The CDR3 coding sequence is TGTGCCAGTAGGGGCGGGACAGTTAATCAGCCCCAGCATTTT. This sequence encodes CASRGGTVNQPQHF.

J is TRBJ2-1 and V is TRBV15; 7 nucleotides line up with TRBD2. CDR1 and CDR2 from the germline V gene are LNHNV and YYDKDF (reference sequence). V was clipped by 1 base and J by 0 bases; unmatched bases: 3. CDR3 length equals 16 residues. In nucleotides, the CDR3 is TGTGCCACCAGCAGAGGGGAGGGGAGCTCCTACAATGAGCAGTTCTTC. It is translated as CATSRGEGSSYNEQFF.

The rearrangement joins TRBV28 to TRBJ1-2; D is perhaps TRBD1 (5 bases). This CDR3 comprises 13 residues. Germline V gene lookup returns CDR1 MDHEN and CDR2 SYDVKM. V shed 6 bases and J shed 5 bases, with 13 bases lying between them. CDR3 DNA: TGTGCCAGCAGCCTGGGGCAGGAATATGGCTACACCTTC. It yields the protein CASSLGQEYGYTF.

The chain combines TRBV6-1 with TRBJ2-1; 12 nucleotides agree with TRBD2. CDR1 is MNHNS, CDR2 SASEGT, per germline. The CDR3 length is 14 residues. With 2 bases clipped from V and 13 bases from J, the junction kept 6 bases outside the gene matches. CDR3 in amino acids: CASSERLAGGVQFF. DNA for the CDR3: TGTGCCAGCAGTGAAAGGCTAGCGGGAGGGGTACAGTTCTTC.

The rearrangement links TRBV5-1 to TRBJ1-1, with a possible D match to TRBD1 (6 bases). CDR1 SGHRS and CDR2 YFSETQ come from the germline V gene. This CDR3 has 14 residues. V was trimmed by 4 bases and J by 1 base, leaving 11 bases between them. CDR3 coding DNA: TGCGCCAGCAGCGAGGACAGCTCGAACACTGAAGCTTTCTTT. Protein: CASSEDSSNTEAFF.

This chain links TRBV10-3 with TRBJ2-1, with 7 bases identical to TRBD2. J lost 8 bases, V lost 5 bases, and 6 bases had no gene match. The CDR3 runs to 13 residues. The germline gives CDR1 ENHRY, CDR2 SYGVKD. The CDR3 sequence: CAISPRTRDEQFF. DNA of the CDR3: TGTGCCATCAGTCCGCGGACTAGGGATGAGCAGTTCTTC.

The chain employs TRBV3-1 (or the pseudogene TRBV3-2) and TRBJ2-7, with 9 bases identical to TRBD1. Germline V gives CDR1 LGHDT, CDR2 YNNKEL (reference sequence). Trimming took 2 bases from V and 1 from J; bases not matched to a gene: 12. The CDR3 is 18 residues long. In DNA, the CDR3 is TGTGCCAGCAGCCAAAAGATAGTAGAGGACAGGGGATCCTACGAGCAGTACTTC. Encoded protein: CASSQKIVEDRGSYEQYF.

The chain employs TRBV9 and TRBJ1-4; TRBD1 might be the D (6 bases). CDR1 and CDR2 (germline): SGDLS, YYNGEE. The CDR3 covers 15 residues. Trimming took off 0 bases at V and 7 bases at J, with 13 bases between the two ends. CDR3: CASSVAQGMTEKLFF. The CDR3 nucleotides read TGTGCCAGCAGCGTAGCGCAGGGGATGACTGAAAAACTGTTTTTT.

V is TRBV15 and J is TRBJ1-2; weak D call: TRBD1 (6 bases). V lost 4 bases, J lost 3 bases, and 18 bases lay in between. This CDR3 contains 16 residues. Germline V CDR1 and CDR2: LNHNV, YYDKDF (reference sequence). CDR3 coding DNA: TGTGCCACCAGCAAAGGCGGGGGCCGAGCTGACTATGGCTACACCTTC. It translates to CATSKGGGRADYGYTF.

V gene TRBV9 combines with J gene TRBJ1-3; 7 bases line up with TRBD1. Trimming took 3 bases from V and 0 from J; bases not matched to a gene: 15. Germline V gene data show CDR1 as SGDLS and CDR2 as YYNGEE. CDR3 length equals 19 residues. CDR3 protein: CASSETTGASVYSGNTIYF. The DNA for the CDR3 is TGTGCCAGCAGCGAGACCACAGGGGCTTCCGTATACTCTGGAAACACCATATATTTT.

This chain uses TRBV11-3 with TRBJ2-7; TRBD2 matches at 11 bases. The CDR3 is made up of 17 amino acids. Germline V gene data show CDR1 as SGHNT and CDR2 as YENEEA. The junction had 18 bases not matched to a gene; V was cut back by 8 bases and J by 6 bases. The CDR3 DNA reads TGTGCCAGCTCAACCGCCGGGACTAGCGGAGGAGTGGGCGAGCAGTACTTC. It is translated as CASSTAGTSGGVGEQYF.